The clone carrying this T cell receptor (beta chain) occurred many times. Next came a second PCR, run for about 7 to 12 cycles, which used a sample-barcoded 5' primer along with a J-beta primer mix. MiXCR was run by TCRdb on the 5' RACE reads, yielding one entry per CDR3 protein. The sample yields under 2 million distinct CDR3 sequences, about 35% seen once. The source of the sample is a study of blood T cells in healthy people across ages. Trimming took 4 bases from V and 5 from J, leaving 12 bases between them. The CDR3 has 13 amino acids. The germline CDR1 and CDR2 sequences are SGHRS and YFSETQ. Sequenced material: blood. The sequence was collected from a woman in her thirties in good health. This chain connects TRBV5-1 to TRBJ1-1; a weak D match, TRBD1 (6 bases). The CDR3 nucleotides are TGCGCCAGCAGCGGCAGGGGAGGAACTGAAGCTTTCTTT. Amino acids: CASSGRGGTEAFF.